This T cell receptor (beta chain) was observed in a study of CD8 T cells in Susac syndrome. The ends were cut back, 6 bases at V and 13 bases at J, with 22 bases in the middle. There are 15 residues in the CDR3. Germline V gives CDR1 SEHNR, CDR2 FQNEAQ (reference sequence). It was with random hexamers that about 0.45 to 1 ug RNA was reverse transcribed. TCRdb itself ran the immunoSEQ multiplex PCR reads through MiXCR, one entry per CDR3 protein. The sample yields under 200,000 distinct CDR3 sequences, roughly 95% seen once. The chain is built from TRBV7-9 and TRBJ1-6, with TRBD1 as a possible D gene (5 bases). This TCR derives from a human donor with multiple sclerosis. The sample taken for sequencing was CD8+ T cells from PBMCs. CDR3 sequence: CASRGPGLKWEPLHF. The DNA of the CDR3 is TGTGCCAGCAGAGGGCCGGGACTAAAGTGGGAGCCCCTCCACTTT.